Shown below are 20 T cell receptor beta chains from a single sample sequenced in a study of shared clonotypes between healthy human individuals. Clones were sequenced by immunoSEQ multiplex PCR, and TCRdb holds only the in-frame ones, with some missing. The sample gives around 500,000 clones, about 82% of which show up once; 10% to 15% is in the top ten. Source material: PBMCs. These receptors were obtained from a woman aged 40 to 55 in good health. Some clones in this sample may be carry-over from other donors' samples.

CDR3 sequence reads: CASSPRDQETQYF. The DNA for the CDR3 is TGTGCCAGCAGCCCTCGTGATCAAGAGACCCAGTACTTC. V is TRBV7-2 and J is TRBJ2-5; D unclear. CDR3 length: 13 residues. CDR1 and CDR2 (germline): SGHTA, FQGNSA. V was clipped by 5 bases and J by 2 bases, with 9 bases between them.

V is TRBV11-2 and J is TRBJ2-5; a weak D match, TRBD1 (6 bases). This CDR3 is built from 14 residues. Germline V gives CDR1 SGHAT, CDR2 FQNNGV. Deletions cut 3 bases from V and 2 bases from J, with 10 bases between. CDR3 DNA: TGTGCCAGCAGCTTTATCAGGGGTCAAGAGACCCAGTACTTC. Its protein is CASSFIRGQETQYF.

The chain carries TRBV5-4 and TRBJ1-4, with unresolved D. This CDR3 spans 14 amino acids. Germline CDR1 SGHNT, CDR2 YYREEE (reference sequence). Trimming pared 0 bases from V and 3 bases from J, leaving 6 bases between. The CDR3 here is CASSLEASNEKLFF. DNA of the CDR3: TGTGCCAGCAGCTTGGAGGCCTCTAATGAAAAACTGTTTTTT. Full variable domain (missing parts from reference TRBV5-4 and TRBJ1-4): ETGVTQSPTHLIKTRGQQVTLRCSSQSGHNTVSWYQQALGQGPQFIFQYYREEENGRGNFPPRFSGLQFPNYSSELNVNALELDDSALYLCASSLEASNEKLFFGSGTQLSVL.

Only a few counts were recorded for this clone. The chain uses TRBV30 and TRBJ1-4, with D perhaps matching TRBD1 (5 bases). Germline V gene lookup returns CDR1 GTSNPN and CDR2 SVGIG (reference sequence). This CDR3 contains 11 residues. V dropped 2 bases and J dropped 8 bases, with 6 bases sitting between them. CDR3 region: CAWSPGEKLFF. The CDR3 nucleotides read TGTGCCTGGAGTCCAGGGGAAAAACTGTTTTTT.

Concerning this clone itself: Mismatch with germline at one junction end may stem from a read error. The chain recombines TRBV27 with TRBJ2-5; 8 bases are shared with TRBD2. The DNA end favors TRBJ2-7, so the J call may be wrong. The germline gives CDR1 MNHEY, CDR2 SMNVEV (reference sequence). The CDR3 runs to 14 residues. CDR3 DNA sequence: TGCGCCAGCAGTTTAGGACTAGCTAGGTACGAGCAGTACTTC. Translation gives CASSLGLARYEQYF.

The CDR3 DNA sequence: TGTGCCAGCAGCTCAGGGGGGGAAACTAATGAAAAACTGTTTTTT. The encoded protein is CASSSGGETNEKLFF. The rearrangement uses TRBV7-9 and TRBJ1-4; 7 nucleotides agree with TRBD1. Per germline, CDR1 SEHNR and CDR2 FQNEAQ (reference sequence). With 4 bases clipped from V and 1 base from J, the junction kept 3 bases outside the gene matches. This CDR3 contains 15 residues.

The V call is TRBV7-2, the J call TRBJ1-4, with D uncertain. From germline, CDR1 is SGHTA and CDR2 FQGNSA. The CDR3 has 16 residues. The V end lost 2 bases, the J end lost 4 bases, and 14 bases lay between the germline ends. This CDR3 reads CASSLTRTRNNEKLFF. The DNA of the CDR3 is TGTGCCAGCAGCTTAACGCGAACCCGAAATAATGAAAAACTGTTTTTT.

V and J are TRBV9 and TRBJ2-1; no clear D gene. V was cut by 0 bases and J by 2 bases, with 9 bases left in between. Germline CDR1 and CDR2: SGDLS and YYNGEE. This CDR3 region has 15 residues. CDR3 protein: CASSVGALPYNEQFF. The CDR3 DNA is TGTGCCAGCAGCGTAGGAGCGCTTCCCTACAATGAGCAGTTCTTC. Supplemented by reference TRBV9 and TRBJ2-1, the full variable domain reads DSGVTQTPKHLITATGQRVTLRCSPRSGDLSVYWYQQSLDQGLQFLIQYYNGEERAKGNILERFSAQQFPDLHSELNLSSLELGDSALYFCASSVGALPYNEQFFGPGTRLTVL.

V is TRBV11-2 and J is TRBJ2-5; TRBD2 agrees at 15 bases. J gave up 4 bases and V 5 bases, and 5 bases lay outside the gene matches. CDR3 size: 16 residues. Germline-derived CDR1 and CDR2 are SGHAT and FQNNGV. The CDR3 DNA reads as TGTGCCAGCAGCACCCAGGGACTAGCGGGAGGAGAGACCCAGTACTTC. This translates into CASSTQGLAGGETQYF. Complete variable domain (other parts from reference TRBV11-2 and TRBJ2-5): EAGVAQSPRYKIIEKRQSVAFWCNPISGHATLYWYQQILGQGPKLLIQFQNNGVVDDSQLPKDRFSAERLKGVDSTLKIQPAKLEDSAVYLCASSTQGLAGGETQYFGPGTRLLVL.

The chain links TRBV4-1 to TRBJ1-1, with 7 bases fitting TRBD1. Germline CDR1 MGHRA, CDR2 YSYEKL. CDR3 length equals 13 residues. The V gene end was trimmed by 5 bases and the J gene end by 5 bases; junction bases not matched to a gene: 5. Here the CDR3 DNA reads TGCGCCAGCAGCAGGGGGCCAGGGACTGAAGCTTTCTTT. Its protein is CASSRGPGTEAFF.

The J gene is TRBJ2-1, the V gene TRBV25-1, with D perhaps matching TRBD1 or TRBD2 (7 bases each). Germline loops: CDR1 MGHDK, CDR2 SYGVNS. This CDR3 comprises 14 residues. V dropped 8 bases and J dropped 6 bases, with 17 bases sitting between them. The CDR3 coding sequence is TGTGCCAGCGCGGGAGACAGGGAGGGCAATGAGCAGTTCTTC. It codes for CASAGDREGNEQFF.

For this clone: It is likely a read error: a sequence one base away is far more abundant. The chain has TRBV19 and TRBJ1-2; D not certain. The CDR3 is 13 residues long. Germline CDR1 reads LNHDA; CDR2 reads SQIVND (reference sequence). The CDR3 reads CASSIDTEYVYTF. DNA for the CDR3: TGTGCCAGTAGTATAGATACAGAATATGTCTACACCTTC.

V usage is TRBV4-2 and J usage is TRBJ1-4; no firm D call. This CDR3 is built from 19 residues. Germline lookup yields CDR1 LGHNA and CDR2 YNFKEQ. The germline V and J ends were trimmed by 0 bases and 0 bases, with 17 bases remaining between them. The CDR3 bases are TGTGCCAGCAGCCAAGATAAAGTGAATCCTTCTACAACTAATGAAAAACTGTTTTTT. As protein: CASSQDKVNPSTTNEKLFF.

This chain uses TRBV28 with TRBJ1-2; no firm D call. This CDR3 is 14 amino acids long. Germline V gives CDR1 MDHEN, CDR2 SYDVKM. Trimming left V 7 bases short and J 2 bases short, with 14 bases between. The CDR3, as DNA: TGTGCCAGCAACTCTAGGGCTGGCAACTATGGCTACACCTTC. Its protein product is CASNSRAGNYGYTF.

The chain couples TRBV2 to TRBJ2-1; TRBD2 aligns across 9 bases. CDR1 and CDR2 (germline): SNHLY, FYNNEI. The length of the CDR3 is 15 residues. The V gene end was trimmed by 7 bases and the J gene end by 2 bases; junction bases not matched to a gene: 6. The CDR3 region is CASISGTSPYNEQFF. The CDR3 DNA reads TGTGCCAGCATTTCCGGGACTAGCCCCTACAATGAGCAGTTCTTC.

The chain combines TRBV30 with TRBJ2-2; D is unclear. V was trimmed by 0 bases and J by 5 bases, leaving 7 bases between them. The V gene's germline CDR1 is GTSNPN and CDR2 SVGIG (reference sequence). This CDR3 spans 13 amino acids. The CDR3, as DNA: TGTGCCTGGAGTGTACAGTGGACCGGGGAGCTGTTTTTT. This translates into CAWSVQWTGELFF.

This clone turned up a few times. The rearrangement links TRBV5-4 to TRBJ2-1; D remains unclear. The V gene's germline CDR1 is SGHNT and CDR2 YYREEE (reference sequence). CDR3 length: 13 amino acids. The ends were cut back, 4 bases at V and 3 bases at J, with 8 bases in the middle. In DNA form, the CDR3 reads TGTGCCAGCAGCCCTGAGATCTACAATGAGCAGTTCTTC. Its translation is CASSPEIYNEQFF.

The rearrangement uses TRBV27 and TRBJ2-3; perhaps TRBD1 as D (6 bases). Germline assignment: CDR1 MNHEY and CDR2 SMNVEV (reference sequence). V gave up 5 bases and J gave up 6 bases, with 15 bases separating them. The CDR3 loop spans 14 amino acids. Here the CDR3 reads CASSPRTAPDTQYF. The CDR3 DNA reads as TGTGCCAGCAGTCCACGGACAGCCCCGGATACGCAGTATTTT.

Concerning this clone itself: This likely stems from a read error, as it lies one base from a far larger clone. The CDR3 spells CASSQEIGNSGEQYF. The CDR3 DNA is TGCGCCAGCAGCCAAGAGATCGGGAATTCCGGCGAGCAGTACTTC. The chain combines TRBV4-3 with TRBJ2-7; tentatively, D is TRBD2 (5 bases). The V end lost 0 bases, the J end lost 6 bases, and 15 bases lay between the germline ends. The CDR3 covers 15 residues. In germline, CDR1 is LGHNA, CDR2 YSLEER.

The rearrangement uses TRBV7-3 and TRBJ1-1; D remains unclear. The CDR3 contains 13 residues. The V end was cut by 2 bases, the J end by 5 bases, with 9 bases between. Germline V lookup: CDR1 SGHTA, CDR2 FQGTGA. CDR3 in amino acids: CASSLVSGTEAFF. CDR3 nucleotides: TGTGCCAGCAGCTTAGTGTCAGGAACTGAAGCTTTCTTT. The full variable domain, its missing parts supplied by reference TRBV7-3 and TRBJ1-1, is GAGVSQTPSNKVTEKGKYVELRCDPISGHTALYWYRQSLGQGPEFLIYFQGTGAADDSGLPNDRFFAVRPEGSVSTLKIQRTERGDSAVYLCASSLVSGTEAFFGQGTRLTVV.